Described below is a single T cell receptor (beta chain) sequence and its context. Generated by immunoSEQ multiplex PCR, the TCRdb table keeps only in-frame clones and is missing some. The table shows about 120,000 clones, with roughly nine tenths occurring only once. The sample is drawn from a study of cytomegalovirus exposure and HLA in healthy donors. Germline loops: CDR1 WSHSY, CDR2 SAAADI. This CDR3 is 17 amino acids long. V shed 3 bases and J shed 8 bases, with 25 bases lying between them. What was sequenced was PBMCs. The V gene is TRBV10-2, the J gene TRBJ1-2, with a possible D match to TRBD1 (6 bases). The receptor was isolated from a woman aged 18 to 35 in good health and CMV-seronegative. As DNA, the CDR3 is TGCGCCAGCAGTGAAGGGGGACCCTACAACCCCGGGCGGGGCTACACCTTC. It is translated as CASSEGGPYNPGRGYTF.